The 29 T cell receptor beta chains presented below share a single source sample, sequenced in a study of blood T cell repertoires in COVID-19. TCRdb keeps only in-frame clones here, not all; method: immunoSEQ multiplex PCR. Of nearly 55,000 clones listed, around 84% are singletons. The sequenced sample was peripheral blood. The receptors stem from a man in his sixties or seventies with active COVID-19.

The DNA of the CDR3 is TGCGCCAGCAGCCAAGATGCGGTAGCGGGGAGCACAGATACGCAGTATTTT. Its protein is CASSQDAVAGSTDTQYF. The V and J genes are TRBV4-3 and TRBJ2-3; 8 nucleotides line up with TRBD2. Germline CDR1 and CDR2: LGHNA and YSLEER. The CDR3 is 17 amino acids. After removal of 0 bases from V and 0 bases from J, the junction contained 5 bases not matched to a gene.

The J gene is TRBJ2-5, the V gene TRBV6-2 or TRBV6-3; 9 positions agree with TRBD2. The V and J ends lost 6 bases and 5 bases, in that order; junction bases with no gene match: 13. Per the germline V gene, CDR1 is MNHEY and CDR2 is SVGEGT. The length of the CDR3 is 16 residues. The DNA of the CDR3 is TGTGCCAGCAGCCACGCCGGGACTAGCCGGCGGGAGACCCAGTACTTC. It specifies CASSHAGTSRRETQYF.

This chain joins TRBV19 and TRBJ1-1; TRBD1 might be the D (5 bases). The germline gives CDR1 LNHDA, CDR2 SQIVND (reference sequence). V was trimmed by 5 bases and J by 9 bases, leaving 22 bases between them. The CDR3 covers 15 residues. The CDR3 loop reads CASSPRGGTGGKAFF. CDR3 nucleotide sequence: TGTGCCAGTAGTCCAAGGGGTGGGACGGGGGGAAAAGCTTTCTTT.

The chain links TRBV9 to TRBJ1-1; D might be TRBD1 (6 bases). CDR1 SGDLS and CDR2 YYNGEE come from the germline V gene. CDR3 length: 16 amino acids. Trimming shortened V by 1 base and J by 3 bases, and 16 bases separated the two germline ends. CDR3 coding DNA: TGTGCCAGCAGCGTAATCACGAGGGGGTGGTACACTGAAGCTTTCTTT. The encoded protein is CASSVITRGWYTEAFF.

Note on this clone: The sample has other DNA sequences that encode this CDR3 too. The J gene is TRBJ2-2, the V gene TRBV24-1, with D perhaps matching TRBD2 (6 bases). Per germline, CDR1 KGHDR and CDR2 SFDVKD. This CDR3 spans 12 amino acids. V shed 7 bases and J shed 5 bases, with 7 bases lying between them. This CDR3 is CATSRGTGELFF. Written as DNA, the CDR3 is TGTGCCACCAGCCGGGGGACCGGGGAGCTGTTTTTT.

This clone has only a few counts. This chain connects TRBV12-5 to TRBJ2-3; the match to TRBD2 covers 9 bases. The length of the CDR3 is 15 residues. The V gene end was trimmed by 4 bases and the J gene end by 6 bases; junction bases not matched to a gene: 8. CDR1 and CDR2 (germline): LGHNT, FRNRAP. CDR3 sequence (DNA): TGTGCTAGTGGTTGGGGCGGGGGGGCCGCCGATACGCAGTATTTT. Translating gives CASGWGGGAADTQYF.

This chain uses TRBV24-1 with TRBJ2-5; D is perhaps TRBD1 (6 bases). The V gene's germline CDR1 is KGHDR and CDR2 SFDVKD. V gave up 4 bases and J gave up 5 bases, with 19 bases separating them. CDR3 length: 16 residues. The CDR3 spells CATSEPQTGIGETQYF. As DNA, the CDR3 is TGTGCCACCAGTGAGCCCCAAACAGGGATCGGTGAGACCCAGTACTTC.

The chain uses TRBV7-8 and TRBJ1-2; TRBD1 matches at 9 bases. This CDR3 has 14 residues. Trimming cost V 6 bases and J 3 bases; bases outside gene matches: 5. Germline V gives CDR1 SGHVS, CDR2 FQNEAQ. CDR3 DNA sequence: TGTGCCAGCAGTACGGGACAGGGATACTATGGCTACACCTTC. Translation: CASSTGQGYYGYTF.

This chain joins TRBV5-1 and TRBJ2-3; the D gene is possibly TRBD1 (5 bases). Trimming removed 1 base from V and 1 base from J, with 10 bases in between. This CDR3 is 15 amino acids long. Germline V gene sequence: CDR1 SGHRS, CDR2 YFSETQ. The CDR3 here is CASSLTGRGTDTQYF. CDR3 DNA sequence: TGCGCCAGCAGCTTGACGGGCAGGGGCACAGATACGCAGTATTTT.

This rearrangement joins TRBV7-2 to TRBJ1-3; D gene unclear. The V end lost 8 bases, the J end lost 0 bases, and 5 bases lay between the germline ends. The germline V gene has CDR1 SGHTA and CDR2 FQGNSA. The CDR3 consists of 12 residues. The chain's CDR3 is CASASSGNTIYF. In nucleotides, the CDR3 is TGTGCCAGCGCCAGCTCTGGAAACACCATATATTTT.

The V gene is TRBV2, the J gene TRBJ1-2, with a tentative D call TRBD1 (6 bases). Trimming took 8 bases from V and 8 from J, leaving 18 bases between them. CDR3 length equals 13 residues. Germline-derived CDR1 and CDR2 are SNHLY and FYNNEI. This CDR3 is CASHGDDRSGYTF. As DNA, the CDR3 is TGTGCCAGCCATGGGGATGACAGGAGCGGCTACACCTTC.

The DNA of the CDR3 is TGTGCCAGCAGCTCCTCAGGGGCGTCCGGGGAGCTGTTTTTT. It yields the protein CASSSSGASGELFF. The chain carries TRBV7-9 and TRBJ2-2; D might be TRBD1 (6 bases). The CDR3 contains 14 residues. V lost 4 bases, J lost 6 bases, and 12 bases lay in between. The germline V gene has CDR1 SEHNR and CDR2 FQNEAQ (reference sequence). Drawing the rest from reference TRBV7-9 and TRBJ2-2, the complete variable domain is DTGVSQNPRHKITKRGQNVTFRCDPISEHNRLYWYRQTLGQGPEFLTYFQNEAQLEKSRLLSDRFSAERPKGSFSTLEIQRTEQGDSAMYLCASSSSGASGELFFGEGSRLTVL.

This rearrangement joins TRBV11-2 to TRBJ2-3; D may be TRBD2 (5 bases). CDR3 length equals 14 residues. Germline CDR1 reads SGHAT; CDR2 reads FQNNGV. V was trimmed by 3 bases and J by 2 bases, leaving 9 bases between them. CDR3 in amino acids: CASSLDSFTDTQYF. CDR3 in DNA: TGTGCCAGCAGCTTGGACTCCTTCACAGATACGCAGTATTTT.

This rearrangement joins TRBV19 to TRBJ1-1, with 7 bases identical to TRBD1. Germline V gives CDR1 LNHDA, CDR2 SQIVND (reference sequence). V lost 10 bases to trimming and J lost 5 bases; unmatched junction nucleotides: 7. CDR3 size: 12 residues. CDR3 amino acids: CATSTGRTEAFF. DNA for the CDR3: TGTGCCACCTCGACAGGGAGGACTGAAGCTTTCTTT. Looking up the rest from reference TRBV19 and TRBJ1-1 gives the full variable domain: DGGITQSPKYLFRKEGQNVTLSCEQNLNHDAMYWYRQDPGQGLRLIYYSQIVNDFQKGDIAEGYSVSREKKESFPLTVTSAQKNPTAFYLCATSTGRTEAFFGQGTRLTVV.

This clone was recorded many times. The J gene is TRBJ2-2, the V gene TRBV6-1; 12 nucleotides agree with TRBD1. Unmatched junction bases numbered 8, after V lost 4 bases and J lost 5 bases. The CDR3 loop spans 17 amino acids. Germline values: CDR1 MNHNS, CDR2 SASEGT. The CDR3 nucleotides read TGTGCCAGCAGTGCCGGGACAGGGGGCGCCGGGACCGGGGAGCTGTTTTTT. Amino acid sequence: CASSAGTGGAGTGELFF.

The rearrangement links TRBV11-2 to TRBJ1-1; D gene unclear. Trimming removed 6 bases at V and 1 base at J, with 9 bases between. Per the germline V gene, CDR1 is SGHAT and CDR2 is FQNNGV. The CDR3 runs to 13 residues. DNA of the CDR3: TGTGCCAGCAGTCCGACTCCGAACACTGAAGCTTTCTTT. Translation gives CASSPTPNTEAFF.

CDR3 region: CASSVAAGPRTEAFF. CDR3 nucleotides: TGTGCCAGCAGCGTAGCAGCGGGGCCTAGAACTGAAGCTTTCTTT. J is TRBJ1-1 and V is TRBV9; possibly TRBD1 for D (5 bases). CDR3 size: 15 residues. The V gene lost 0 bases and the J gene lost 5 bases, with 14 bases spanning the gap. Germline values: CDR1 SGDLS, CDR2 YYNGEE.

This chain uses TRBV18 with TRBJ2-6, with TRBD2 identical over 8 bases. The CDR3 length is 21 residues. Unmatched junction bases numbered 13, after V lost 0 bases and J lost 0 bases. The V gene's germline CDR1 is KGHSH and CDR2 LQKENI. The CDR3 loop is CASSPPTRGAGGASGANVLTF. The CDR3 nucleotides are TGTGCCAGCTCACCACCGACCCGAGGGGCGGGGGGAGCCTCTGGGGCCAACGTCCTGACTTTC. Full variable domain (outside the CDR3, taken from reference TRBV18 and TRBJ2-6): NAGVMQNPRHLVRRRGQEARLRCSPMKGHSHVYWYRQLPEEGLKFMVYLQKENIIDESGMPKERFSAEFPKEGPSILRIQQVVRGDSAAYFCASSPPTRGAGGASGANVLTFGAGSRLTVL.

The genes are TRBV7-2 and TRBJ1-1; D ambiguous. The CDR3 length is 13 residues. The V and J ends lost 5 bases and 4 bases respectively, with 11 bases between them. Germline V gene data show CDR1 as SGHTA and CDR2 as FQGNSA. The CDR3 here is CASSPLGGTEAFF. In DNA, the CDR3 is TGTGCCAGCAGCCCCCTAGGAGGCACTGAAGCTTTCTTT.

The sample holds a few counts of this clone. The chain has TRBV7-8 and TRBJ2-7; 9 positions match TRBD1. The ends lost 0 bases at V and 4 bases at J; junction bases unmatched: 19. Germline lookup yields CDR1 SGHVS and CDR2 FQNEAQ. This CDR3 is built from 20 residues. The CDR3 coding sequence is TGTGCCAGCAGCTTAGCCGAACGACCGGGACAGGGACGATCTGGATACGAGCAGTACTTC. It is translated as CASSLAERPGQGRSGYEQYF.

V and J are TRBV5-4 and TRBJ2-5; 9 bases agree with TRBD1. The CDR3 length is 14 residues. Germline trimming cut 5 bases from V and 5 bases from J; bases unmatched to any gene: 7. In germline, CDR1 is SGHNT, CDR2 YYREEE (reference sequence). CDR3 in amino acids: CASSVTGGWETQYF. The CDR3 DNA is TGTGCCAGCAGTGTAACAGGGGGCTGGGAGACCCAGTACTTC.

V usage is TRBV18 and J usage is TRBJ2-1; D is possibly TRBD1 (5 bases). Trimming pared 4 bases from V and 0 bases from J, leaving 13 bases between. The CDR3 is 16 residues long. The germline V gene has CDR1 KGHSH and CDR2 LQKENI. The CDR3, as DNA: TGTGCCAGCTCACGGGGCCCCTCAAGCTCCTACAATGAGCAGTTCTTC. It is translated as CASSRGPSSSYNEQFF. The variable domain in full, completed from reference TRBV18 and TRBJ2-1, reads NAGVMQNPRHLVRRRGQEARLRCSPMKGHSHVYWYRQLPEEGLKFMVYLQKENIIDESGMPKERFSAEFPKEGPSILRIQQVVRGDSAAYFCASSRGPSSSYNEQFFGPGTRLTVL.

The rearrangement joins TRBV7-2 to TRBJ1-6; D gene uncertain. This CDR3 region has 15 residues. Looked up from germline, CDR1 is SGHTA and CDR2 is FQGNSA. The ends were cut back, 1 base at V and 4 bases at J, with 8 bases in the middle. In nucleotides, the CDR3 is TGTGCCAGCAGCTTAGTTGCCAGTTATAATTCACCCCTCCACTTT. Translated, it gives CASSLVASYNSPLHF.

In DNA form, the CDR3 reads TGCGCCAGCAGACAGGATCCCAAAAGCACAGATACGCAGTATTTT. The encoded protein is CASRQDPKSTDTQYF. This chain joins TRBV5-1 and TRBJ2-3; a weak D match, TRBD1 (5 bases). Trimming took off 5 bases at V and 0 bases at J, with 13 bases between the two ends. CDR1 and CDR2 from the germline V gene are SGHRS and YFSETQ. The CDR3 covers 15 residues.

This chain joins TRBV18 and TRBJ1-6; D might be TRBD1 (6 bases). Germline lookup yields CDR1 KGHSH and CDR2 LQKENI. The CDR3 has 17 amino acids. Between the trimmed V and J ends, which lost 1 base and 0 bases, there was a span of 10 bases. CDR3 DNA: TGTGCCAGCTCACCACGAAGGGGGTTCTCCTATAATTCACCCCTCCACTTT. The encoded protein is CASSPRRGFSYNSPLHF.

This chain connects TRBV27 to TRBJ2-7; TRBD1 agrees at 7 bases. CDR1 MNHEY and CDR2 SMNVEV come from the germline V gene (reference sequence). The CDR3 has 13 residues. V was clipped by 6 bases and J by 6 bases; unmatched bases: 8. DNA for the CDR3: TGTGCCAGCAGCCGTCCACAGGGGAGCGAGCAGTACTTC. This encodes CASSRPQGSEQYF.

This clone was seen only once. The chain links TRBV9 to TRBJ2-3, with a possible D match to TRBD2 (5 bases). The length of the CDR3 is 14 residues. The V end lost 4 bases, the J end lost 1 base, and 10 bases lay between the germline ends. The germline V gene has CDR1 SGDLS and CDR2 YYNGEE. Here the CDR3 reads CASSPRTGTDTQYF. CDR3 in DNA: TGTGCCAGCAGCCCCAGGACTGGCACAGATACGCAGTATTTT.

For the CDR3, the DNA is TGTGCCAGCAGCGTAGGGGTCGGACTAGCGGGGGGACCAGCCTACGAGCAGTACTTC. It is translated as CASSVGVGLAGGPAYEQYF. The J gene is TRBJ2-7, the V gene TRBV9, with 14 nucleotides matching TRBD2. Germline CDR1 reads SGDLS; CDR2 reads YYNGEE. The CDR3 length is 19 residues. With V trimmed by 0 bases and J by 2 bases, 10 bases remained unmatched.

The chain joins TRBV4-3 to TRBJ1-6; a possible D gene is TRBD1 (6 bases). V dropped 0 bases and J dropped 0 bases, with 15 bases sitting between them. The germline gives CDR1 LGHNA, CDR2 YSLEER. The CDR3 is 19 amino acids. The CDR3 sequence: CASSQDTGNPSSYNSPLHF. In DNA form, the CDR3 reads TGCGCCAGCAGCCAAGACACAGGGAACCCGAGCTCCTATAATTCACCCCTCCACTTT.